This T cell receptor (beta chain) was sequenced in a study of T-cell memory formation after mild COVID-19 (dated by TCRdb to the early 2020s). Background for the entire study: TCR sequence clusters from the two donors were found to be largely donor specific. Longitudinal TCRalpha and TCRbeta repertoire sequencing tracked T-cell clones expanding and contracting after mild COVID-19 in two donors. Two young, previously healthy adult volunteers made up the cohort, one male and one female. What the authors observed across the whole study: Only a couple of mild cases were covered by the study, and larger cohorts that include severe cases with pre-infection samples were considered necessary. Contracting CD4+ clones were found mainly in CM and EM memory subsets, while CD8+ clones were enriched in EMRA. Whether the second-wave clones peaking on day 37 were SARS-CoV-2 specific was not confirmed. Some responding clones were found in pre-infection memory, which suggests that pre-existing cross-reactive memory T cells took part in the SARS-CoV-2 response. Clones contracting from day 15 to 85 had balanced CD4/CD8 phenotypes, while a second wave expanding from day 15 to 37 was biased towards CD4+.

Trimming takes 5 bases off V and 6 bases off J; junction bases not matched to a gene: 13. The CDR3 contains 16 residues, cysteine and phenylalanine counted. The retained sequence is limited to the CDR3, 48 bases, with the frame set at the first base. Sequences SEHNR (CDR1) and FQNEAQ (CDR2) are obtained from the germline V gene (reference sequence). As regards this clonotype: What this receptor recognizes is not known. Base-call qualities are not available, and no considerably larger clone is one nucleotide away.

The reads were generated on an Illumina NovaSeq 6000. Using 5'RACE with constant-segment primers, TCRalpha and TCRbeta cDNA libraries were constructed, with sample barcodes and unique molecular identifiers added in the process. RNA was extracted from every sample with Trizol reagent. The libraries were amplified in two PCR steps, and the second step added a second sample barcode and Illumina TruSeq adapters. Sequencing of the libraries was done on an Illumina NovaSeq, producing 2 x 150 bp paired-end reads. Regarding the original processing steps: Demultiplexing of reads and collapsing into UMI-guided consensus sequences were performed with migec v1.2.7. Using mixcr v2.1.11, UMI consensuses were aligned to TRA and TRB V and J templates and then assembled into clonotypes. A clonotype was counted as expanded or contracted only when both edgeR and NoisET called the clonotype significant, with the noise models trained on biological replicates. For edgeR calls, the thresholds were a false discovery rate-adjusted p below 0.01 and a log2 fold-change of 1. PCA with hierarchical clustering of max-normalized trajectories of the 1000 most abundant clonotypes was used as exploratory dynamics analysis. Separately sequenced CD4+ and CD8+ repertoires were used to assign a CD4 or CD8 phenotype to each responding clone. TCRdb itself trimmed the public reads at Q25 with fastp, ran MiXCR and retained productive beta chains. When rows share a CDR3 protein, they turn into one entry using the most common DNA and genes. TCRdb's processing, not the authors', yielded these V and J calls. In this sample the table shows tens of thousands of distinct CDR3 sequences, approximately 16% of which occur a single time. 25% to 35% of the sample lies in the top ten.

Ficoll-Paque density gradient centrifugation was used to isolate PBMCs. The sample taken for sequencing was PBMCs or a T cell subset sorted from them (not recorded which). The sequence joins TRBV7-9 to TRBJ1-2, with TRBD1 identical over 9 junction bases. The sequence came from an adult woman who had mild COVID-19 (a few samples of this study predate the infection). The sample titles of this study are shuffled in the database, so cell type and time point are left out; the donor was told from shared clones. The CDR3 region reads CASSQAGQGRTDGYTF. The nucleotide sequence is given as TGTGCCAGCAGCCAAGCAGGACAGGGGAGGACCGATGGCTACACCTTC.